The 17 T cell receptor beta chains below come from one sample, sequenced in a study of T cells in Graves' hyperthyroidism and ophthalmopathy. Using RNA transcripts as the source, TCR beta CDR3 regions were amplified. The HTBI set primed first-round TCR CDR3 RT-PCR. TCRdb passed the multiplex PCR reads through MiXCR, listing each CDR3 protein once. This table has about half a million distinct CDR3 sequences, around 24% appearing once. Sequenced sample: blood. The source of these receptors is a woman aged 30 to 39 with Graves' ophthalmopathy.

This clonotype was detected many times. The gene calls are TRBV2 and TRBJ1-5; possibly TRBD1 for D (6 bases). Germline-derived CDR1 and CDR2 are SNHLY and FYNNEI. The ends were cut back, 2 bases at V and 4 bases at J, with 12 bases in the middle. The CDR3 is 15 residues long. CDR3 amino acids: CASSESGAGNQPQHF. CDR3 nucleotides: TGTGCCAGCAGTGAATCGGGGGCAGGTAATCAGCCCCAGCATTTT.

This chain links TRBV11-2 with TRBJ2-7, with 9 bases identical to TRBD2. The CDR3 has 18 residues. The V gene end was trimmed by 1 base and the J gene end by 5 bases; junction bases not matched to a gene: 15. In germline, CDR1 is SGHAT, CDR2 FQNNGV. CDR3 protein: CASSLVPGLAGKPHEQYF. CDR3 nucleotides: TGTGCCAGCAGCTTAGTCCCGGGGCTAGCGGGAAAACCCCACGAGCAGTACTTC.

This chain links TRBV11-2 with TRBJ2-5; 7 bases map to TRBD2. Germline assignment: CDR1 SGHAT and CDR2 FQNNGV. The J segment lost 4 bases and the V segment lost 2 bases, leaving 7 bases of the junction unmatched. The CDR3 extends over 15 amino acids. The CDR3 protein is CASSLTLALGETQYF. The CDR3 region has the DNA TGTGCCAGCAGCTTAACACTAGCGCTTGGAGAGACCCAGTACTTC.

V and J are TRBV19 and TRBJ2-7; maybe TRBD2 (5 bases). Germline values: CDR1 LNHDA, CDR2 SQIVND (reference sequence). Trimming stripped 0 bases from V and 5 bases from J, with 23 bases between. This CDR3 has 18 residues. The chain's CDR3 is CASSIDPPSGINRDEQYF. Here the CDR3 DNA reads TGTGCCAGTAGTATAGATCCTCCTTCGGGAATCAATCGTGACGAGCAGTACTTC.

Note on this clonotype: A much larger clone differs by one base, so this may be a read error. V gene TRBV6-2 or TRBV6-3 combines with J gene TRBJ2-7; no definite D call. This CDR3 is built from 12 residues. Trimming took off 7 bases at V and 4 bases at J, with 11 bases between the two ends. The germline gives CDR1 MNHEY, CDR2 SVGEGT. CDR3 residues: CASNSSRYEQYF. The CDR3 DNA reads as TGTGCCAGCAATTCCTCGAGGTACGAGCAGTACTTC.

This clonotype was observed many times. The V and J genes are TRBV18 and TRBJ2-5; D is tentatively TRBD1 or TRBD2 (7 bases each). Germline V gives CDR1 KGHSH, CDR2 LQKENI. V was clipped by 8 bases and J by 2 bases, with 12 bases between them. The CDR3 loop spans 13 amino acids. The CDR3 DNA reads as TGTGCCAGCAGCAGGGGGGGGCAAGAGACCCAGTACTTC. This encodes CASSRGGQETQYF.

The genes are TRBV28 and TRBJ2-5; tentative D call: TRBD2 (5 bases). CDR1 is MDHEN, CDR2 SYDVKM, per germline. Trimming pared 3 bases from V and 2 bases from J, leaving 13 bases between. The CDR3 has 15 residues. CDR3 nucleotide sequence: TGTGCCAGCAGTTTTCTCTCCGGGAATCAAGAGACCCAGTACTTC. Its protein product is CASSFLSGNQETQYF.

This clonotype has a handful of counts. The chain carries TRBV13 and TRBJ2-2; D is perhaps TRBD1 or TRBD2 (5 bases each). Trimming took 5 bases from V and 1 from J, leaving 14 bases between them. Looked up from germline, CDR1 is PRHDT and CDR2 is FYEKMQ (reference sequence). The CDR3 is made up of 16 amino acids. The CDR3 DNA reads TGTGCCAGCAGCCGGGGCCCTCCATTGAACACCGGGGAGCTGTTTTTT. Its translation is CASSRGPPLNTGELFF.

The chain joins TRBV7-2 to TRBJ2-7; perhaps TRBD2 as D (6 bases). V was pared by 1 base and J by 0 bases, with 10 bases between. From germline, CDR1 is SGHTA and CDR2 FQGNSA. The length of the CDR3 is 15 residues. Here the CDR3 reads CASSLGGDVSYEQYF. For the CDR3, the DNA is TGTGCCAGCAGCTTAGGGGGGGACGTCTCCTACGAGCAGTACTTC. Using reference TRBV7-2 and TRBJ2-7 for the parts outside the CDR3, the full variable domain is GAGVSQSPSNKVTEKGKDVELRCDPISGHTALYWYRQSLGQGLEFLIYFQGNSAPDKSGLPSDRFSAERTGGSVSTLTIQRTQQEDSAVYLCASSLGGDVSYEQYFGPGTRLTVT.

The table lists this clonotype with many counts. The rearrangement joins TRBV7-9 to TRBJ2-5, with TRBD1 identical over 7 bases. Looked up from germline, CDR1 is SEHNR and CDR2 is FQNEAQ (reference sequence). This CDR3 spans 13 amino acids. With V trimmed by 5 bases and J by 5 bases, 5 bases remained unmatched. The DNA for the CDR3 is TGTGCCAGCAGCCCGACAGGGAAGGAGACCCAGTACTTC. Amino acids: CASSPTGKETQYF.

This clonotype appeared once. This chain uses TRBV12-3 or TRBV12-4 with TRBJ2-7, with TRBD1 identical over 12 bases. The CDR3 has 16 amino acids. The trim removed 5 bases at V and 4 bases at J, leaving 9 bases unmatched. The CDR3 bases are TGTGCCAGCAGTCCTTCGCCGGGACAGGGGGCTTACGAGCAGTACTTC. It specifies CASSPSPGQGAYEQYF.

The chain has TRBV12-3 or TRBV12-4 and TRBJ2-2; TRBD2 matches at 9 bases. The CDR3 consists of 15 residues. V dropped 6 bases and J dropped 7; count of bases not matched to a gene: 9. The CDR3 spells CASRFGTSPGGELFF. CDR3 nucleotide sequence: TGTGCCAGCAGGTTCGGGACTAGCCCCGGCGGGGAGCTGTTTTTT.

The chain carries TRBV30 and TRBJ1-1; the D is unclear. V was cut by 7 bases and J by 3 bases, with 18 bases left in between. Germline-derived CDR1 and CDR2 are GTSNPN and SVGIG (reference sequence). This CDR3 contains 14 residues. The CDR3 region is CASVSVLKDTEAFF. CDR3 DNA: TGTGCCTCCGTCTCGGTATTAAAGGACACTGAAGCTTTCTTT.

This clonotype was found many times. The V and J genes are TRBV6-5 and TRBJ1-1, with TRBD1 identical over 8 bases. Per the germline V gene, CDR1 is MNHEY and CDR2 is SVGAGI. J lost 3 bases, V lost 1 base, and 4 bases had no gene match. CDR3 length: 15 amino acids. The CDR3 reads CASSYYPGGDTEAFF. CDR3 nucleotide sequence: TGTGCCAGCAGTTACTATCCAGGGGGCGACACTGAAGCTTTCTTT.

This clonotype has at least ten counts. This rearrangement joins TRBV7-3 to TRBJ1-1; TRBD1 might be the D (6 bases). Germline values: CDR1 SGHTA, CDR2 FQGTGA. The CDR3 consists of 14 residues. Trimming removed 3 bases at V and 0 bases at J, with 8 bases between. This CDR3 is CASSFGGLNTEAFF. The CDR3 DNA follows: TGTGCCAGCAGCTTCGGGGGGCTGAACACTGAAGCTTTCTTT.

This clonotype was detected many times. The J gene is TRBJ2-5, the V gene TRBV20-1; TRBD2 is a possible D gene (6 bases). CDR3 length: 13 amino acids. Germline CDR1 is DFQATT and CDR2 is SNEGSKA (reference sequence). The V end was cut by 6 bases, the J end by 7 bases, with 18 bases between. The CDR3 protein is CSAPSTSSGTQYF. DNA of the CDR3: TGCAGTGCGCCCTCGACTAGTTCAGGGACCCAGTACTTC.

This clonotype was seen many times. The chain couples TRBV27 to TRBJ2-7, with 7 bases identical to TRBD1. With V trimmed by 6 bases and J by 5 bases, 7 bases remained unmatched. Per the germline V gene, CDR1 is MNHEY and CDR2 is SMNVEV (reference sequence). The CDR3 covers 13 residues. The CDR3 region has the DNA TGTGCCAGCAGCCCGACAGGGTTCAACGAGCAGTACTTC. It specifies CASSPTGFNEQYF.